This T cell receptor beta chain derives from a study of T cell changes during pregnancy in multiple sclerosis. Trimming cost V 1 base and J 1 base, with 6 bases left between them. Germline V gene lookup returns CDR1 SEHNR and CDR2 FQNEAQ (reference sequence). This CDR3 comprises 14 residues. The data were produced by immunoSEQ multiplex PCR, yet TCRdb's version contains in-frame clones alone and is incomplete. The table shows tens of thousands of clones, with about nine tenths occurring only once. The input for sequencing was peripheral blood, taken in the second trimester of pregnancy. The clonotype comes from a female donor with multiple sclerosis, enrolled in a pregnancy study. This chain joins TRBV7-9 and TRBJ2-3, with D perhaps TRBD1 (6 bases). The CDR3 DNA follows: TGTGCCAGCAGCTTAGGACAGGGCACAGATACGCAGTATTTT. Translated: CASSLGQGTDTQYF.